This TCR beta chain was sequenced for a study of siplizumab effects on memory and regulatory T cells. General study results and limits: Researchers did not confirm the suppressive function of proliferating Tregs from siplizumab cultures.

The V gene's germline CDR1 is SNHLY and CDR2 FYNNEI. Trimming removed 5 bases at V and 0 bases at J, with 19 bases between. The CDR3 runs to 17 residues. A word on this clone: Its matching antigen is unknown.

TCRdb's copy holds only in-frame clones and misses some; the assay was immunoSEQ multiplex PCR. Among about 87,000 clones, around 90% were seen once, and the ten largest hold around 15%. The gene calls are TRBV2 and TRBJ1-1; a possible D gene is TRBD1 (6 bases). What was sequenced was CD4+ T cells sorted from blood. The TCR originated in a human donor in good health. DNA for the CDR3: TGTGCCAGCAGTAAACGCAAGGGACGGACAGTGAACACTGAAGCTTTCTTT. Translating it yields CASSKRKGRTVNTEAFF.